This T cell receptor beta chain was captured by sequencing in a study of spatial heterogeneity in lung cancer. Across the whole study: Detection consistently captured more beta-chain sequences than alpha-chain sequences. Study-wide results and caveats: Tumor TCRs that were ubiquitous and expanded showed up in blood more at resection than follow-up.

This clonotype came up many times. What it binds is unknown. Germline CDR1 is SQVTM and CDR2 is ANQGSEA. The CDR3 has 14 amino acids. Trimming at V came to 3 bases and at J to 4 bases, leaving 5 bases not matched to a gene. TCRdb recomputed calls from the 5' RACE reads with MiXCR, one row per CDR3 protein. The sample lists 50,000 to 55,000 distinct CDR3 sequences; under 7.5% were seen once. Time point given: sample taken at primary tumor resection. Whole RNA was taken from tumor, nontumor lung or frozen PBMC; it was then sequenced unsorted. Samples were donated by 72 untreated early-stage non-small cell lung cancer patients.

This sequence was found in a female donor with early-stage non-small cell lung cancer. This chain uses TRBV29-1 with TRBJ2-3; 9 bases match TRBD2. The specimen comprised PBMCs, sampled at surgery. The chain's CDR3 is CSVDSSGASDTQYF. CDR3 DNA: TGCAGCGTTGACTCTAGCGGGGCCTCAGATACGCAGTATTTT.